This T cell receptor (beta chain) stems from a study of control samples from healthy donors and cancer patients. As regards this clone: Relative to the germline gene, one junction end is altered; a read error may explain this.

CDR3 length: 10 residues. The germline gives CDR1 SNHLY, CDR2 FYNNEI. Sequencing used immunoSEQ multiplex PCR; TCRdb keeps in-frame clones, though not all of them. The table lists more than 75,000 clones, about 81% of them singletons. V gene TRBV2 combines with J gene TRBJ1-4, with a weak D call TRBD1 (6 bases). The sequenced sample was PBMCs. The TCR comes from a man in his 70s with lung cancer. Here the CDR3 reads CASSLRDIIF. Here the CDR3 DNA reads TGTGCCAGCAGCCTCCGGGACATCATATTT.